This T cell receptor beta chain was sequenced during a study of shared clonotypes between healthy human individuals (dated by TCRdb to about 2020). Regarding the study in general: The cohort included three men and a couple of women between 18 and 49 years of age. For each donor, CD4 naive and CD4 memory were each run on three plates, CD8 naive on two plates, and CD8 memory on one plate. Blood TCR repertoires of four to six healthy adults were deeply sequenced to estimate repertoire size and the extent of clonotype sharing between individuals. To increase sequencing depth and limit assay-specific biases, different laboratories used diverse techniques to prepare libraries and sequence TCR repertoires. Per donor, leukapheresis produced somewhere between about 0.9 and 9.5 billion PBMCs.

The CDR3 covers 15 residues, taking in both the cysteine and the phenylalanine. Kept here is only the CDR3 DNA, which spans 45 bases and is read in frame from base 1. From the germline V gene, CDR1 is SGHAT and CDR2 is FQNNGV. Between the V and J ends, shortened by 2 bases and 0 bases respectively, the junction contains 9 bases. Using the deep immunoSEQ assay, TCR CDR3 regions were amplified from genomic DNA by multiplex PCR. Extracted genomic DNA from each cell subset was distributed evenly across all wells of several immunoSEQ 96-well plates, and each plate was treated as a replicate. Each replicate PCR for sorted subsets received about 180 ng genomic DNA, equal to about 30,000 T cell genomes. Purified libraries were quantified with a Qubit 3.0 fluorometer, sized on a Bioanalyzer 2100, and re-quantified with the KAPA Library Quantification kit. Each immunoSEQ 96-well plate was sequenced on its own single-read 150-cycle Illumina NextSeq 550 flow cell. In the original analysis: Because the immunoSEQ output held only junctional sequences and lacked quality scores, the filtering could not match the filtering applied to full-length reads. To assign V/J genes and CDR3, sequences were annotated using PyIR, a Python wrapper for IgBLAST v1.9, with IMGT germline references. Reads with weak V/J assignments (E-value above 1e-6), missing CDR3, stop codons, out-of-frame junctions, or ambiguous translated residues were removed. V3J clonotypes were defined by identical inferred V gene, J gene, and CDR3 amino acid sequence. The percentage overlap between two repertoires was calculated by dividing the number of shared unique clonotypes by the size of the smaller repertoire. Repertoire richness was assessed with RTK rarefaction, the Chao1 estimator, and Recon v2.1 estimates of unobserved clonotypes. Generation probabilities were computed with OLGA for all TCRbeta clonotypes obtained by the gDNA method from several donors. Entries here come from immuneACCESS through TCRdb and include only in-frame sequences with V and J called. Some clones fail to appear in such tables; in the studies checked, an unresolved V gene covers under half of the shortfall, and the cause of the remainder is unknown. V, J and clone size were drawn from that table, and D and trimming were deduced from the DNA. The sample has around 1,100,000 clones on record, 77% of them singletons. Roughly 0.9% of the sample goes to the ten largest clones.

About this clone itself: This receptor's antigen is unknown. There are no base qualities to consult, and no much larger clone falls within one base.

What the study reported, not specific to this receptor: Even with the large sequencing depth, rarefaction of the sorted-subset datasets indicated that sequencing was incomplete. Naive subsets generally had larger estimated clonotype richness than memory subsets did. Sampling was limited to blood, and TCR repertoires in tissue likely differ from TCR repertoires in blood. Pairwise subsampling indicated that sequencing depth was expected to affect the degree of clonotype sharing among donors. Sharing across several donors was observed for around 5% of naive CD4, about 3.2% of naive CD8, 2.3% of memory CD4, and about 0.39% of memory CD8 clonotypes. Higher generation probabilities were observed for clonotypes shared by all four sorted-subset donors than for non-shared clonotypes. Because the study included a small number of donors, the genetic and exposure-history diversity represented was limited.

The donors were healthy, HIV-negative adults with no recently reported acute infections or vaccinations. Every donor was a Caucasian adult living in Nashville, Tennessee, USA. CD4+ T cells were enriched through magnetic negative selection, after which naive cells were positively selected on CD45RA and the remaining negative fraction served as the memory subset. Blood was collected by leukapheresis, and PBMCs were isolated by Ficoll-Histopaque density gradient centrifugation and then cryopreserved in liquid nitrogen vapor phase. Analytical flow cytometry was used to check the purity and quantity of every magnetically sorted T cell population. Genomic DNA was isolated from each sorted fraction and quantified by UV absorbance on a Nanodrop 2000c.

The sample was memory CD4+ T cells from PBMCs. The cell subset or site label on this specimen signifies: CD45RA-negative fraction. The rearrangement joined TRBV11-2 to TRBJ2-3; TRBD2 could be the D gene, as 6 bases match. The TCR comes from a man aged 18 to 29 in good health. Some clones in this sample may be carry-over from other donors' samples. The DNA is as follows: TGTGCCAGCAGCTTATTCGGGGGTAGCACAGATACGCAGTATTTT. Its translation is CASSLFGGSTDTQYF.